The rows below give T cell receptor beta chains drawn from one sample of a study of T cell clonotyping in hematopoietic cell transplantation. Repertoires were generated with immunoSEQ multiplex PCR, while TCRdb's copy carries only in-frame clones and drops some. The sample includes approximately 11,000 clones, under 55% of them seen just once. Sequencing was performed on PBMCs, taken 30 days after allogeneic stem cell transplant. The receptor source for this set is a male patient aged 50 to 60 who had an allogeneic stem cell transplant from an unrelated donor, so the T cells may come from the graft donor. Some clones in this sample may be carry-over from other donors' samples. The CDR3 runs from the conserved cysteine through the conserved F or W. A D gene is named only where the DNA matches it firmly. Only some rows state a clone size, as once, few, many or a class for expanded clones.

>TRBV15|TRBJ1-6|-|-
TGTGCCACCAGCAGAGATCAGGATTCACCCCTCCACTTT
CATSRDQDSPLHF
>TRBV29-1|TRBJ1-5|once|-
TGCAGCGTCTCAATGGGCAATCAGCCCCAGCATTTT
CSVSMGNQPQHF
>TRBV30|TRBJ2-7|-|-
TGTGCCTGTACCATCACAGGACGGGGGAGTGAGCAGTACTTC
CACTITGRGSEQYF
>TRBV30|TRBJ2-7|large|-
TGTGCCGCGGACGGTGAGCTCTCCTACGAGCAGTACTTC
CAADGELSYEQYF
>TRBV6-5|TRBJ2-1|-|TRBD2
TGTGCCAGCACATTAGCGGGAGAAGGCTACAATGAGCAGTTCTTC
CASTLAGEGYNEQFF
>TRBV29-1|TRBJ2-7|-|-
TGCAGCGTGACAATACCGGGATACGAGCAGTACTTC
CSVTIPGYEQYF
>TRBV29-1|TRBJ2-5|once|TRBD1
TGCAGCATATGGGGACAGGAGGCCCAGTACTTC
CSIWGQEAQYF
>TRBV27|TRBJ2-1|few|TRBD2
TGTGCCAGCAGTACTTCCAGCGGGAGGACCTACAATGAGCAGTTCTTC
CASSTSSGRTYNEQFF
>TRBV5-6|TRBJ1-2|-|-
TGTGCCAGCAGCAATTCGGGTGGCTACACCTTC
CASSNSGGYTF
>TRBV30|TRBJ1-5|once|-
TGTGCCGGGGAGTGGAGGGCGAATCAGCCCCAGCATTTT
CAGEWRANQPQHF
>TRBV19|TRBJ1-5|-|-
TGTGCCAGTACCGCCTCACAGGCGCGGCCCCAGCATTTT
CASTASQARPQHF
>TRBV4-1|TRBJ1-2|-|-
TGCGCCAGCAGCCAAGAAAAGAGGCTACTGGCGGGCTACACCTTC
CASSQEKRLLAGYTF
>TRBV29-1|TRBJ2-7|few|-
TGCAGCGTGCAAGGGACGCCTGCTCTACCCTCCTACGAGCAGTACTTC
CSVQGTPALPSYEQYF
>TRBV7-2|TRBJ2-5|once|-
TGTGCCAGCAGGAGAGGGACGGAGACCCAGTACTTC
CASRRGTETQYF
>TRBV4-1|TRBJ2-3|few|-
TGCGCCAGCAGCCAAGCGGGCCTCGGAGGGACGCAGTATTTT
CASSQAGLGGTQYF
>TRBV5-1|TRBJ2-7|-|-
TGCGCCAGCAGCTTGGTGGCAGGCCCCTACGAGCAGTACTTC
CASSLVAGPYEQYF
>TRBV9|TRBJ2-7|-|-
TGTGCCAGCAGCGTAGAGGTCAGGTCCTACGAGCAGTACTTC
CASSVEVRSYEQYF
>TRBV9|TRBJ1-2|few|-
TGTGCCAGCAGAGACGACGGAGGTCCCTATGGCTACACCTTC
CASRDDGGPYGYTF
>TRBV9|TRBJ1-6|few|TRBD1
TGTGCCAGCAGCGCGGGACAGAGCTGGTTAGGTTCACCCCTCCACTTT
CASSAGQSWLGSPLHF
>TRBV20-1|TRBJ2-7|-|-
TGCAGTGCTAGAGATGGGTACGAGCAGTACTTC
CSARDGYEQYF
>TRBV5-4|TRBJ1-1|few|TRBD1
TGTGCCAGCAGCGGACAGGGACGGGACACTGAAGCTTTCTTT
CASSGQGRDTEAFF
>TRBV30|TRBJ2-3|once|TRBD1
TGTGCCTGGAGTGTAGGGACAGGACCCACAGATACGCAGTATTTT
CAWSVGTGPTDTQYF